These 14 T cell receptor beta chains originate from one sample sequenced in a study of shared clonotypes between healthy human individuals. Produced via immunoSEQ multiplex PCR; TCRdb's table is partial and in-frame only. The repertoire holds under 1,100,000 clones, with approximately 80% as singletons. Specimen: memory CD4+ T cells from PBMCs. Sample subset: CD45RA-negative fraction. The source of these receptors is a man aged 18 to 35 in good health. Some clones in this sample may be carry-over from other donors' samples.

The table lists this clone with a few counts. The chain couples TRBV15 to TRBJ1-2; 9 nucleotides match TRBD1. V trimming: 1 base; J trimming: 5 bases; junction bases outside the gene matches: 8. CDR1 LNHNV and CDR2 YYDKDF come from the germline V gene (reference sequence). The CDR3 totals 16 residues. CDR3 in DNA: TGTGCCACCAGCAGAGCCCGGGACAGGGATTTATATGGCTACACCTTC. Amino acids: CATSRARDRDLYGYTF. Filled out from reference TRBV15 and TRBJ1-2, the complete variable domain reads DAMVIQNPRYQVTQFGKPVTLSCSQTLNHNVMYWYQQKSSQAPKLLFHYYDKDFNNEADTPDNFQSRRPNTSFCFLDIRSPGLGDTAMYLCATSRARDRDLYGYTFGSGTRLTVV.

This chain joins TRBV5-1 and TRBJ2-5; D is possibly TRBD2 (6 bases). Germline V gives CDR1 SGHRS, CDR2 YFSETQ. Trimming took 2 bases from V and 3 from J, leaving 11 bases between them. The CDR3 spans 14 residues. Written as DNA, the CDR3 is TGCGCCAGCAGCTTTTCAGGCGGGGAAGAGACCCAGTACTTC. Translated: CASSFSGGEETQYF.

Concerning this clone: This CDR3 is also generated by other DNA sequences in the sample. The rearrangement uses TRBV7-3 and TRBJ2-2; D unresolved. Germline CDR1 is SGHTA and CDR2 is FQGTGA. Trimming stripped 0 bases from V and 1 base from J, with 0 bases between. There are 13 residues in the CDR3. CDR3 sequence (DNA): TGTGCCAGCAGCTTAACGAACACCGGGGAGCTGTTTTTT. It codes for CASSLTNTGELFF.

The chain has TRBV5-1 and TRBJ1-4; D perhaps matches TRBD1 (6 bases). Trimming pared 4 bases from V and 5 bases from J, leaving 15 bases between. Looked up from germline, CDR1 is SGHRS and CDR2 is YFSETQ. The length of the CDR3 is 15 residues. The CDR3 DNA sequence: TGCGCCAGCAGCCGAACAGGGACTGGAAATGAAAAACTGTTTTTT. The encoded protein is CASSRTGTGNEKLFF.

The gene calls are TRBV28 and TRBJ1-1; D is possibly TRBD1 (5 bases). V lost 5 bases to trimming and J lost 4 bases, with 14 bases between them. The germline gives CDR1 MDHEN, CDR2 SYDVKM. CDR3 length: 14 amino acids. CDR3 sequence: CASSAQGVRTEAFF. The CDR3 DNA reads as TGTGCCAGCAGTGCTCAGGGTGTGCGCACTGAAGCTTTCTTT.

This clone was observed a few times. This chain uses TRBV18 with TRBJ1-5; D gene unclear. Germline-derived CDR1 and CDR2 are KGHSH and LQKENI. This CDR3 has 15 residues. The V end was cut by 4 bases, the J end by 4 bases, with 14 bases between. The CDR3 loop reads CASSLFGVGNQPQHF. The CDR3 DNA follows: TGTGCCAGCTCACTCTTCGGGGTCGGAAATCAGCCCCAGCATTTT.

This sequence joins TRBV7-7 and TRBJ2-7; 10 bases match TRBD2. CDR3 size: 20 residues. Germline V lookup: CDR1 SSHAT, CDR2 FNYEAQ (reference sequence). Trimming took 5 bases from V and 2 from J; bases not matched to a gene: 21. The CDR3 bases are TGTGCCAGCAGCCCCAAACTGACTAGCGGGCCCGCGTCTTGCGCCTACGAGCAGTACTTC. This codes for CASSPKLTSGPASCAYEQYF.

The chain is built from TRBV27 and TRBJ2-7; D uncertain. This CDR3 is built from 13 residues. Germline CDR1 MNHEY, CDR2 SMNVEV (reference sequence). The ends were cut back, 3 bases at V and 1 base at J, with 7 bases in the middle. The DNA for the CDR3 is TGTGCCAGCAGTTTTGACGAGTCCTACGAGCAGTACTTC. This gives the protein CASSFDESYEQYF.

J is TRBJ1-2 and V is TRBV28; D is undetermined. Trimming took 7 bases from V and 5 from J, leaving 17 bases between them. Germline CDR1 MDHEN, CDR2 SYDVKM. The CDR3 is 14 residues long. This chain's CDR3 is CASTFGARGYGYTF. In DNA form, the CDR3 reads TGTGCCAGCACCTTCGGAGCTCGGGGATATGGCTACACCTTC.

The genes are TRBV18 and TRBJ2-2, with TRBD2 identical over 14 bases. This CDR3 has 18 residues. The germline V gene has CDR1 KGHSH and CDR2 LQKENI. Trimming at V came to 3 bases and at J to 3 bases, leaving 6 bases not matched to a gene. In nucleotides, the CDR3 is TGTGCCAGCTCACCGGGACTAGCGGGAGTTAGTCACACCGGGGAGCTGTTTTTT. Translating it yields CASSPGLAGVSHTGELFF.

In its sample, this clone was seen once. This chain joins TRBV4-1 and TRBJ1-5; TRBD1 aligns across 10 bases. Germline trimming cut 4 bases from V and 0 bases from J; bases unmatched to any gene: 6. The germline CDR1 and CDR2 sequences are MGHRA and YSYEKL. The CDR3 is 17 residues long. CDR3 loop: CASSPTGTGDSNQPQHF. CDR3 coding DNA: TGCGCCAGCAGCCCCACCGGGACAGGGGATAGCAATCAGCCCCAGCATTTT.

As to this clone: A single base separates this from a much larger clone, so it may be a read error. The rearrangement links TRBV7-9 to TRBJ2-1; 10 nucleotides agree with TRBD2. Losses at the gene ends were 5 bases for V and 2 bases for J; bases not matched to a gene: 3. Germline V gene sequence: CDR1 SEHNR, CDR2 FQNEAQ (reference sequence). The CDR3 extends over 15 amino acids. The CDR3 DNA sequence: TGTGCCAGCAGCCCCCTAGCGGGAGCCTACAATGAGCAGTTCTTC. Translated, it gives CASSPLAGAYNEQFF. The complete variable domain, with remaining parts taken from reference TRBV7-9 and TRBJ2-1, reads DTGVSQNPRHKITKRGQNVTFRCDPISEHNRLYWYRQTLGQGPEFLTYFQNEAQLEKSRLLSDRFSAERPKGSFSTLEIQRTEQGDSAMYLCASSPLAGAYNEQFFGPGTRLTVL.

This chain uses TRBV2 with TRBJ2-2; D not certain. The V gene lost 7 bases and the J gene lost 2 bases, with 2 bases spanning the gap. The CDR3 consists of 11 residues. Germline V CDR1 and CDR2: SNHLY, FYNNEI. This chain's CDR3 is CASTNTGELFF. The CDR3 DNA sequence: TGTGCCAGCACAAACACCGGGGAGCTGTTTTTT.

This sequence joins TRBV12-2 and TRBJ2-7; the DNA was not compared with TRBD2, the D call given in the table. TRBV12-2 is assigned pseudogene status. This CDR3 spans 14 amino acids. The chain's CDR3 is CASRLTSGSYEQYF. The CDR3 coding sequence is TGTGCAAGTCGCCTCACTAGCGGGTCTTACGAGCAGTACTTC.